This is a list of T cell receptor beta chains from one sample in a study of shared clonotypes between healthy human individuals. Clones were read by immunoSEQ multiplex PCR, and TCRdb kept only the in-frame ones, dropping some. The top ten clones hold around 12% of a sample with approximately 460,000 clones, approximately 80% of them seen once. The sequenced material came from PBMCs. The receptors shown here come from a woman between 40 and 50 years old in good health. Some clones in this sample may be carry-over from other donors' samples. CDR3s include the opening cysteine and the closing phenylalanine or tryptophan. The D gene is left open where the match is weak. The size field is filled for only some rows; it gives once, few, many or a size class.

size	D	V	J	CDR3	DNA
few	TRBD2	TRBV27	TRBJ2-1	CASNEFGLAGNNEQFF	TGTGCCAGCAACGAGTTCGGACTAGCGGGAAACAATGAGCAGTTCTTC
.	TRBD1	TRBV19	TRBJ1-1	CASLRRGMNTEAFF	TGTGCCAGCCTGCGCAGGGGGATGAACACTGAAGCTTTCTTT
.	.	TRBV5-1	TRBJ2-6	CASSLGRTASGANVLTF	TGCGCCAGCAGCCTGGGGCGAACGGCCTCTGGGGCCAACGTCCTGACTTTC
.	TRBD1	TRBV29-1	TRBJ2-2	CSVGGQGAAGELFF	TGCAGCGTCGGGGGACAGGGGGCGGCCGGGGAGCTGTTTTTT
.	TRBD2	TRBV7-3	TRBJ2-2	CASGPSGGNTGELFF	TGTGCCAGCGGCCCTAGCGGAGGGAACACCGGGGAGCTGTTTTTT
.	.	TRBV28	TRBJ1-1	CASSPDVTEAFF	TGTGCCAGCAGTCCCGACGTCACTGAAGCTTTCTTT
once	.	TRBV11-2	TRBJ2-5	CASSPLGGRETQYF	TGTGCCAGCAGCCCTTTAGGAGGTCGGGAGACCCAGTACTTC
once	TRBD1	TRBV15	TRBJ2-1	CATSRMDRGWDEQFF	TGTGCCACCAGCAGAATGGACAGGGGATGGGATGAGCAGTTCTTC
.	.	TRBV7-9	TRBJ2-1	CASSFIEINEQFF	TGTGCCAGCAGCTTTATAGAGATCAATGAGCAGTTCTTC
.	TRBD1	TRBV7-8	TRBJ1-1	CASSTTGTGVRAFF	TGTGCCAGCAGCACAACCGGGACAGGGGTTCGAGCTTTCTTT
.	.	TRBV18	TRBJ2-7	CASSPGRDEQYF	TGTGCCAGCTCCCCAGGGAGAGACGAGCAGTACTTC
.	.	TRBV6-6	TRBJ1-4	CASSPGTDIEKLFF	TGTGCCAGCAGCCCCGGGACGGATATCGAAAAACTGTTTTTT
.	TRBD1	TRBV18	TRBJ1-2	CASSPDRTGLYGYTF	TGTGCCAGCTCCCCCGATCGGACAGGGCTCTATGGCTACACCTTC
.	.	TRBV6-5	TRBJ1-2	CASSYWNTQGNYGYTF	TGTGCCAGCAGTTACTGGAATACACAGGGAAACTATGGCTACACCTTC
.	.	TRBV2	TRBJ1-2	CASSPRSVGGYTF	TGTGCCAGCAGTCCCAGGTCCGTCGGGGGCTACACCTTC
.	.	TRBV6-5	TRBJ2-1	CASSSPWTNYNEQFF	TGTGCCAGCAGCTCACCTTGGACAAATTACAATGAGCAGTTCTTC
many	.	TRBV5-1	TRBJ1-4	CASSREVAEKLFF	TGCGCCAGCAGCAGGGAAGTTGCTGAAAAACTGTTTTTT
.	TRBD2	TRBV9	TRBJ2-1	CASSRREGEQFF	TGTGCCAGCAGCCGGCGGGAGGGTGAGCAGTTCTTC
.	.	TRBV25-1	TRBJ2-3	CASSESRGFTDTQYF	TGTGCCAGCAGTGAAAGTAGGGGGTTCACAGATACGCAGTATTTT
many	TRBD2	TRBV28	TRBJ2-1	CATGRYNEQFF	TGTGCCACCGGGAGGTACAATGAGCAGTTCTTC
.	TRBD2	TRBV5-1	TRBJ2-2	CASSVGLAGGTGELFF	TGCGCCAGCAGCGTGGGACTAGCGGGAGGTACCGGGGAGCTGTTTTTT
.	TRBD2	TRBV5-4	TRBJ2-7	CASSRASASGGTYEQYF	TGTGCCAGCAGCCGGGCCAGCGCTAGCGGGGGAACCTACGAGCAGTACTTC
.	TRBD1	TRBV11-2	TRBJ2-2	CASSLFFGGGTGDTGELFF	TGTGCCAGCAGCTTATTCTTCGGGGGAGGGACAGGGGACACCGGGGAGCTGTTTTTT
.	.	TRBV29-1	TRBJ1-2	CSVQGPHYGYTF	TGCAGCGTTCAGGGTCCCCACTATGGCTACACCTTC
.	.	TRBV6-1	TRBJ1-5	CASSESLWGISNQPQHF	TGTGCCAGCAGTGAATCGTTGTGGGGGATCAGCAATCAGCCCCAGCATTTT
.	.	TRBV30	TRBJ2-1	CAWTSGNEQFF	TGTGCCTGGACCTCTGGGAATGAGCAGTTCTTC
.	.	TRBV28	TRBJ1-5	CASSLSLSPQHF	TGTGCCAGCAGTTTATCCCTATCCCCCCAGCATTTT
.	TRBD2	TRBV7-2	TRBJ2-7	CASSLGGSGRGFEQYF	TGTGCCAGCAGCTTAGGGGGAAGCGGGAGGGGCTTCGAGCAGTACTTC
.	.	TRBV5-4	TRBJ1-1	CASTSGGEGTEAFF	TGTGCCAGCACCTCGGGGGGTGAGGGCACTGAAGCTTTCTTT
.	.	TRBV28	TRBJ2-2	CASSSPGGRDFTGELFF	TGTGCCAGCTCCTCGCCCGGGGGGCGGGATTTCACCGGGGAGCTGTTTTTT
.	TRBD2	TRBV11-2	TRBJ2-7	CASSSRLAGAYEQYF	TGTGCCAGCAGCTCTCGACTAGCGGGAGCCTACGAGCAGTACTTC
.	.	TRBV19	TRBJ1-2	CASSKQTENYGYTF	TGTGCCAGTAGCAAACAGACGGAAAACTATGGCTACACCTTC
many	TRBD1	TRBV4-3	TRBJ2-1	CASSQDSGGYNEQFF	TGCGCCAGCAGCCAAGATTCAGGGGGCTACAATGAGCAGTTCTTC
.	.	TRBV5-1	TRBJ2-2	CASSLRISTGELFF	TGCGCCAGCAGCTTGCGTATCTCGACCGGGGAGCTGTTTTTT
.	.	TRBV30	TRBJ1-4	CAWSVQGGVREKLFF	TGTGCCTGGAGTGTACAAGGTGGGGTAAGAGAAAAACTGTTTTTT
.	TRBD2	TRBV27	TRBJ2-1	CASSLLAGVRLNEQFF	TGTGCCAGCAGTTTACTAGCGGGAGTTAGGTTGAATGAGCAGTTCTTC
.	.	TRBV7-3	TRBJ2-5	CASSPVAGVTQYF	TGTGCCAGCAGCCCCGTAGCTGGGGTGACCCAGTACTTC
many	TRBD1	TRBV19	TRBJ1-1	CASSISGTGGTEAFF	TGTGCCAGTAGTATTTCCGGGACAGGGGGCACTGAAGCTTTCTTT
few	.	TRBV7-9	TRBJ1-5	CASSWGREQPQHF	TGTGCCAGCAGCTGGGGGAGGGAACAGCCCCAGCATTTT
.	.	TRBV28	TRBJ1-4	CASSPPGAANEKLFF	TGTGCCAGCAGTCCGCCCGGGGCAGCTAATGAAAAACTGTTTTTT
once	TRBD1	TRBV7-8	TRBJ2-7	CASSSRQGSSYEQYF	TGTGCCAGCAGCTCCCGACAGGGGTCCTCCTACGAGCAGTACTTC
.	.	TRBV28	TRBJ1-1	CAYKTSNTEAFF	TGTGCCTACAAGACTTCGAACACTGAAGCTTTCTTT
few	.	TRBV7-9	TRBJ1-4	CASSLDGTKSEKLFF	TGTGCCAGCAGCTTAGACGGGACGAAGAGTGAAAAACTGTTTTTT
.	TRBD2	TRBV11-2	TRBJ2-3	CASSLGTSSTDTQYF	TGTGCCAGCAGCTTAGGGACTAGTTCCACAGATACGCAGTATTTT
.	TRBD2	TRBV19	TRBJ2-7	CASSLSAGPAGELQYF	TGTGCCAGTAGCCTCTCCGCAGGTCCAGCGGGAGAGCTGCAGTACTTC
once	.	TRBV7-3	TRBJ2-1	CASSLDGTDSYNEQFF	TGTGCCAGCAGCTTAGACGGGACCGACTCCTACAATGAGCAGTTCTTC
.	TRBD2	TRBV10-3	TRBJ2-1	CASRTAGGMRYEQFF	TGTGCCTCACGGACGGCGGGAGGGATGCGCTATGAGCAGTTCTTC
.	TRBD2	TRBV19	TRBJ2-2	CASSMVAGSAGELFF	TGTGCCAGTAGTATGGTAGCGGGATCGGCCGGGGAGCTGTTTTTT